The rows below give T cell receptor beta chains drawn from one sample of a study of regulatory T cells in long-lasting Graves disease. TCRdb re-analysed the multiplex PCR reads in MiXCR, keeping a single row per CDR3 protein. The table shows about 290,000 distinct CDR3 sequences, with roughly 21% occurring only once. Sequenced here: peripheral blood mononuclear cells (PBMCs), sampled when the disease was refractory, from a patient treated with antithyroid drugs. The receptor set was obtained from a female donor with Graves disease. Each CDR3 is given with its conserved first and last residue. Each record gives: V gene, clone size, D gene, J gene, CDR3 protein, CDR3 DNA. D genes are given only for firm matches. Part of the rows lack a size; the others show once, few, many or a class for expanded clones.

>TRBV7-2|-|TRBD1|TRBJ2-2
CASSLVQGWDTGELFF
TGTGCCAGCAGCTTAGTACAGGGGTGGGACACCGGGGAGCTGTTTTTT
>TRBV11-2|-|-|TRBJ2-7
CASSLVTGQNYEQYF
TGTGCCAGCAGCTTAGTTACAGGACAGAATTACGAGCAGTACTTC
>TRBV15|few|-|TRBJ2-5
CATSRDRGVQETQYF
TGTGCCACCAGCAGAGATCGCGGGGTCCAAGAGACCCAGTACTTC
>TRBV28|-|-|TRBJ1-4
CASASPRQEAREKLFF
TGTGCCAGCGCATCCCCCCGACAGGAGGCAAGAGAAAAACTGTTTTTT
>TRBV28|-|TRBD2|TRBJ2-7
CASRVPGGDGLREQYF
TGTGCCAGCAGAGTCCCCGGGGGGGACGGACTTCGCGAGCAGTACTTC
>TRBV5-1|once|TRBD2|TRBJ2-7
CASSPPLAAGKYEQYF
TGCGCCAGCAGCCCCCCGCTCGCAGCGGGAAAATACGAGCAGTACTTC
>TRBV12-3/TRBV12-4|many|-|TRBJ1-6
CASNDSPFPLHF
TGTGCCAGCAATGACAGTCCATTCCCCCTCCACTTT
>TRBV5-1|few|TRBD1|TRBJ1-2
CASSVQQGNPYGYTF
TGCGCCAGCAGCGTTCAACAGGGGAACCCTTATGGCTACACCTTC
>TRBV27|many|-|TRBJ1-2
CASSLQSNYGYTF
TGTGCCAGCAGTTTGCAGAGTAACTATGGCTACACCTTC
>TRBV2|many|-|TRBJ2-5
CASKSHTGFQETQYF
TGTGCCAGCAAGTCACACACAGGGTTTCAAGAGACCCAGTACTTC
>TRBV28|-|-|TRBJ2-7
CASSPSGLGYEQYF
TGTGCCAGCAGTCCCTCGGGACTGGGCTACGAGCAGTACTTC
>TRBV4-2|few|TRBD2|TRBJ2-7
CASSQEGTSGRREQYF
TGTGCCAGCAGCCAAGAGGGGACTAGCGGGAGACGGGAGCAGTACTTC
>TRBV20-1|few|TRBD1|TRBJ1-5
CSAWTGEWEQPQHF
TGCAGTGCTTGGACAGGGGAATGGGAGCAGCCCCAGCATTTT
>TRBV27|-|-|TRBJ2-1
CASTSTGWGTRASADNEQFF
TGTGCCAGCACGTCCACGGGTTGGGGAACGAGGGCTAGTGCGGACAATGAGCAGTTCTTC
>TRBV12-3/TRBV12-4|many|-|TRBJ1-5
CASSFYGDVQPQHF
TGTGCCAGCAGTTTTTATGGGGACGTTCAGCCCCAGCATTTT
>TRBV28|-|TRBD2|TRBJ2-1
CASSFAGVGNEQFF
TGTGCCAGCAGTTTTGCGGGAGTGGGAAATGAGCAGTTCTTC
>TRBV5-4|-|TRBD1|TRBJ2-7
CASSLAGPGQLSEQYF
TGTGCCAGCAGCTTGGCAGGACCGGGACAGCTGAGCGAGCAGTACTTC
>TRBV20-1|many|TRBD1|TRBJ2-1
CSARDGDRSYNEQFF
TGCAGTGCTAGAGATGGGGACAGATCCTACAATGAGCAGTTCTTC
>TRBV12-3/TRBV12-4|many|-|TRBJ1-5
CASSFSAGNQPQHF
TGTGCCAGCAGTTTCTCGGCAGGAAATCAGCCCCAGCATTTT
>TRBV29-1|few|TRBD2|TRBJ2-7
CSVRGLAGYEQYF
TGCAGCGTCCGCGGACTAGCGGGGTACGAGCAGTACTTC
>TRBV24-1|many|-|TRBJ1-2
CATSDSSTVTHYGYTF
TGTGCCACCAGTGATTCCTCGACCGTCACCCACTATGGCTACACCTTC
>TRBV20-1|few|TRBD2|TRBJ2-1
CSARSLAGFSEQFF
TGCAGTGCTAGATCCCTAGCGGGATTCAGTGAGCAGTTCTTC
>TRBV29-1|-|-|TRBJ2-7
CSVGPQPEQYF
TGCAGCGTGGGACCTCAGCCCGAGCAGTACTTC
>TRBV4-1|few|-|TRBJ1-1
CASSQGSGTGAFF
TGCGCCAGCAGCCAAGGTTCCGGGACTGGAGCTTTCTTT
>TRBV4-1|-|-|TRBJ2-3
CASSQGLASTDTQYF
TGCGCCAGCAGCCAAGGTCTAGCTAGCACAGATACGCAGTATTTT
>TRBV6-1|many|-|TRBJ1-2
CASSDDPSSLFSYTF
TGTGCCAGCAGTGACGACCCTTCCAGTCTATTTAGCTACACCTTC